This T cell receptor (beta chain) was captured by sequencing in a study of cytomegalovirus exposure and HLA in healthy donors. Primers for the PCR totalled 60 Vbeta and 13 Jbeta. Sequenced by immunoSEQ multiplex PCR; TCRdb stores in-frame clones only, minus some. The sample carries over 130,000 clones, 65% to 85% recorded once. Trimming took 2 bases from V and 2 from J, leaving 9 bases between them. The CDR3 has 13 residues. The V gene's germline CDR1 is GTSNPN and CDR2 SVGIG (reference sequence). The donors (healthy individuals) were bone marrow donors. Material: PBMCs. The TCR originated in a man aged 50 or older in good health and CMV-seronegative. The chain joins TRBV30 to TRBJ1-2, with no clear D. The CDR3 loop reads CAWSQVPNYGYTF. The CDR3 region has the DNA TGTGCCTGGAGTCAGGTGCCGAACTATGGCTACACCTTC. The entire variable domain, with the rest obtained from reference TRBV30 and TRBJ1-2, is as follows: SQTIHQWPATLVQPVGSPLSLECTVEGTSNPNLYWYRQAAGRGLQLLFYSVGIGQISSEVPQNLSASRPQDRQFILSSKKLLLSDSGFYLCAWSQVPNYGYTFGSGTRLTVV.